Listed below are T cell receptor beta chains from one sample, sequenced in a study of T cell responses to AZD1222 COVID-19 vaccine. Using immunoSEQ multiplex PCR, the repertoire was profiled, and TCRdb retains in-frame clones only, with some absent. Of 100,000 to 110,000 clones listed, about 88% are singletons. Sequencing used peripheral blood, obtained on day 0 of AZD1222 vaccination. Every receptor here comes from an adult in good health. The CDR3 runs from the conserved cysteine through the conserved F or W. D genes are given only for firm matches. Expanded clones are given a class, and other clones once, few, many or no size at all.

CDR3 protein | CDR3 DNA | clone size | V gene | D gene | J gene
CASSLDGLSYGYTF | TGTGCCAGCAGCTTAGACGGCCTGAGCTATGGCTACACCTTC | NA | TRBV7-3 | NA | TRBJ1-2
CASGLVPLGQRQYNSPLHF | TGTGCTAGTGGTTTGGTACCTCTGGGACAGCGCCAGTATAATTCACCCCTCCACTTT | NA | TRBV12-5 | TRBD1 | TRBJ1-6
CASSSPGPYYEQYF | TGTGCCAGCAGTTCCCCGGGACCCTACTACGAGCAGTACTTC | NA | TRBV6-2/TRBV6-3 | NA | TRBJ2-7
CASSYMGADYGYTF | TGTGCCAGCAGTTACATGGGCGCGGACTATGGCTACACCTTC | few | TRBV6-5 | NA | TRBJ1-2
CASRHRDAGGGYTF | TGTGCCAGCAGACACCGGGACGCTGGGGGTGGCTACACCTTC | NA | TRBV6-5 | NA | TRBJ1-2
CASTISVLPQHF | TGTGCCAGCACCATTAGTGTGTTGCCCCAGCATTTT | NA | TRBV28 | NA | TRBJ1-5
CAWSVLNGNTIYF | TGTGCCTGGAGTGTTCTAAATGGAAACACCATATATTTT | NA | TRBV30 | NA | TRBJ1-3
CASSLAVSGRLNEQFF | TGTGCCAGCAGCTTGGCCGTTAGCGGGAGGTTGAATGAGCAGTTCTTC | few | TRBV5-4 | TRBD2 | TRBJ2-1
CAWSPGLSNTEAFF | TGTGCCTGGAGTCCGGGACTCTCGAACACTGAAGCTTTCTTT | NA | TRBV30 | NA | TRBJ1-1
CASSLGSSGLNEQFF | TGTGCCAGCAGTTTAGGGTCTAGCGGGCTCAATGAGCAGTTCTTC | NA | TRBV27 | TRBD2 | TRBJ2-1
CASSYSQGHQPQHF | TGTGCCAGCAGTTACAGCCAGGGGCACCAGCCCCAGCATTTT | NA | TRBV6-5 | NA | TRBJ1-5
CAISTGTSEAYNEQFF | TGTGCCATCAGTACCGGGACTAGCGAAGCCTACAATGAGCAGTTCTTC | NA | TRBV10-3 | TRBD2 | TRBJ2-1
CASSQQGAVSETQYF | TGTGCCAGCAGCCAACAGGGGGCGGTTTCGGAGACCCAGTACTTC | once | TRBV11-1 | TRBD1 | TRBJ2-5
CASGFETSPDTQYF | TGTGCTAGTGGTTTCGAGACTAGCCCAGATACGCAGTATTTT | NA | TRBV12-5 | TRBD2 | TRBJ2-3
CASSLEGAVRPQHF | TGTGCCAGCAGCTTGGAAGGGGCGGTCCGGCCCCAGCATTTT | NA | TRBV5-6 | NA | TRBJ1-5
CASAVTRLTDTQYF | TGTGCCAGCGCGGTGACGCGACTCACAGATACGCAGTATTTT | NA | TRBV7-9 | NA | TRBJ2-3
CASSFSPRNSPLHF | TGTGCCAGCAGTTTCTCCCCCCGGAATTCACCCCTCCACTTT | NA | TRBV28 | NA | TRBJ1-6
CASSPPSAVSYEQYF | TGTGCCAGCAGCCCCCCGTCAGCGGTCTCCTACGAGCAGTACTTC | NA | TRBV28 | NA | TRBJ2-7
CASSLNRVDQPQHF | TGTGCCAGCAGTCTCAACAGGGTCGATCAGCCCCAGCATTTT | NA | TRBV2 | NA | TRBJ1-5
CASSLVSAGSGANVLTF | TGTGCCAGCAGCTTAGTGTCCGCCGGCTCTGGGGCCAACGTCCTGACTTTC | NA | TRBV7-3 | NA | TRBJ2-6
CASSTLPGYEQYF | TGTGCCAGCAGTACCCTCCCGGGGTACGAGCAGTACTTC | NA | TRBV6-5 | NA | TRBJ2-7
CASSQVRTAVNEKLFF | TGCGCCAGCAGCCAAGTCAGGACAGCCGTAAATGAAAAACTGTTTTTT | NA | TRBV4-1 | NA | TRBJ1-4
CASSSVQGNQPQHF | TGTGCCAGCAGCTCGGTCCAGGGGAATCAGCCCCAGCATTTT | NA | TRBV7-2 | NA | TRBJ1-5
CASSQVGLYGYTF | TGTGCCAGCAGCCAAGTCGGGCTTTATGGCTACACCTTC | NA | TRBV14 | NA | TRBJ1-2
CASGFVSNDYNEQFF | TGTGCCAGCGGATTTGTTTCCAACGATTACAATGAGCAGTTCTTC | NA | TRBV2 | NA | TRBJ2-1
CASKDREGKNIQYF | TGTGCCAGTAAAGACAGGGAAGGCAAAAACATTCAGTACTTC | once | TRBV19 | TRBD1 | TRBJ2-4
CSALDRPQAFF | TGCAGCGCCTTGGACAGACCCCAAGCTTTCTTT | NA | TRBV29-1 | NA | TRBJ1-1
CASSLDRGLYGYTF | TGTGCCAGCAGCCTAGACAGGGGCCTCTATGGCTACACCTTC | NA | TRBV7-2 | TRBD1 | TRBJ1-2
CSVQHRTGRNEQFF | TGCAGCGTCCAGCATAGGACAGGGCGGAATGAGCAGTTCTTC | NA | TRBV29-1 | TRBD1 | TRBJ2-1